Ten or more counts support the clone carrying this T cell receptor (beta chain). Its target is unknown. For TCRbeta, the library was prepared with unique molecular identifiers. One entry per CDR3 protein, called by TCRdb with MiXCR from the PCR reads. The table records 200,000 to 250,000 distinct CDR3 sequences, approximately 11% of them present only once. The sample belongs to a study of T-cell reconstitution after alpha-beta-depleted transplantation in children. Study-wide findings and caveats: Some patients owed their high day-60 TCRbeta diversity to surviving recipient T cells and thymic progenitors. Approximately two months post-transplant, alpha-beta T cells reportedly originated from several hundred expanded graft clones.

V lost 9 bases and J lost 0, with 9 bases in between. CDR3 length: 13 residues. The germline V gene encodes CDR1 MNHNY and CDR2 SVGAGI (reference sequence). The TCR sequence derives from a child less than two years old with acute myeloid leukemia, due to receive a stem cell transplant. The chain uses TRBV6-6 and TRBJ1-5; D call uncertain. This specimen consisted of PBMCs, obtained before TCRalphabeta/CD19-depleted stem cell transplant. CDR3 nucleotide sequence: TGTGCCAGTCTGCGGGGTAGCAATCAGCCCCAGCATTTT. Protein sequence: CASLRGSNQPQHF.